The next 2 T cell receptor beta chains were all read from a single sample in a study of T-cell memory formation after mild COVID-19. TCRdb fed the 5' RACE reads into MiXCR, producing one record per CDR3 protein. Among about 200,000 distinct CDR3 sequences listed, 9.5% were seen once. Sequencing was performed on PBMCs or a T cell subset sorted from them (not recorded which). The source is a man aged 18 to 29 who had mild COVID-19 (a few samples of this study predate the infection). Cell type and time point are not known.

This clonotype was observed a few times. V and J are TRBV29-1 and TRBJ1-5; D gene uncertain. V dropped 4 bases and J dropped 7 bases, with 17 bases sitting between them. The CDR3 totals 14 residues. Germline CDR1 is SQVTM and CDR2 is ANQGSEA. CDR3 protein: CSVAYGGVGQPQHF. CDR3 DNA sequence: TGCAGCGTTGCTTACGGCGGGGTTGGGCAGCCCCAGCATTTT.

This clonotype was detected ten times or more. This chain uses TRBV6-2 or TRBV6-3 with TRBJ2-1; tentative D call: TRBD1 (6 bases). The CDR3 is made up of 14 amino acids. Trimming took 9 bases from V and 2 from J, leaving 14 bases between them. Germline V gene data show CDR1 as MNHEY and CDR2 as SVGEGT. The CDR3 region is CASSLGQPYNEQFF. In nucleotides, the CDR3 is TGTGCCAGTTCACTCGGACAGCCCTACAATGAGCAGTTCTTC.